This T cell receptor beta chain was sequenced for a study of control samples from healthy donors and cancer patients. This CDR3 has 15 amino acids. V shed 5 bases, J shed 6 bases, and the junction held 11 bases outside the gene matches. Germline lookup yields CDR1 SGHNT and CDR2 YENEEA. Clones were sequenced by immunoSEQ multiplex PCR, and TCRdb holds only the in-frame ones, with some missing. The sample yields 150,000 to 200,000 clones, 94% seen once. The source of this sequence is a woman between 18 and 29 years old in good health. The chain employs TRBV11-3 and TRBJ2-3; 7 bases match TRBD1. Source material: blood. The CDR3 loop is CASSPRQGIADTQYF. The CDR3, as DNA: TGTGCCAGCAGCCCCCGACAGGGTATCGCGGATACGCAGTATTTT.